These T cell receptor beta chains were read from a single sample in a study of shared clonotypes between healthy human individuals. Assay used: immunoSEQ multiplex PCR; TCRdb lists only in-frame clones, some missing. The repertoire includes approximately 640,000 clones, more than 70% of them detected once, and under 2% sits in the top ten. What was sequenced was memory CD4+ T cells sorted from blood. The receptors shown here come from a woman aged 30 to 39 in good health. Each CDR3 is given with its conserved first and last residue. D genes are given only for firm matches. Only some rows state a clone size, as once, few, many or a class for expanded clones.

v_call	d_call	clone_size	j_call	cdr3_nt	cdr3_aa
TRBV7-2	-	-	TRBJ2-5	TGTGCCAGCAGCTTACGGGGCAGTTTGGAACAAGAGACCCAGTACTTC	CASSLRGSLEQETQYF
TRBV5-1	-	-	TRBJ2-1	TGCGCCAGCAGCCCGCCGACAGGTACCTACAATGAGCAGTTCTTC	CASSPPTGTYNEQFF
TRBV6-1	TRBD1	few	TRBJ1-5	TGTGCCAGCAGTGGACCGACAGGGGGTCGCAATCAGCCCCAGCATTTT	CASSGPTGGRNQPQHF
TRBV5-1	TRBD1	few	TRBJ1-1	TGCGCCAGCAGCTTGCAAGGTTTGGACAGGGCCACTGAAGCTTTCTTT	CASSLQGLDRATEAFF
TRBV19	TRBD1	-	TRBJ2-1	TGTGCCAGTAGTCGTGAACAGGGGCCTCACCAGTTCTTC	CASSREQGPHQFF
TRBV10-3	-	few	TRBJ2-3	TGTGCCATCAGTGCGGGACCGACTAACCCTAGCACAGATACGCAGTATTTT	CAISAGPTNPSTDTQYF
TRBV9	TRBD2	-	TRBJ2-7	TGTGCCAGCAGCGTAGCTATGACGAGCGGGAGGACTCAGAGCCGGTACGAGCAGTACTTC	CASSVAMTSGRTQSRYEQYF
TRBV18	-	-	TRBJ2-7	TGTGCCAGCTCATCTGACGCGTTAGGCGAGCAGTACTTC	CASSSDALGEQYF
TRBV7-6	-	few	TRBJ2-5	TGTGCCAGCAGCTTCGGGATACAAGAGACCCAGTACTTC	CASSFGIQETQYF
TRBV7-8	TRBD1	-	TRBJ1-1	TGTGCCAGCAGCCTCCGGACAGGGAACACTGAAGCTTTCTTT	CASSLRTGNTEAFF
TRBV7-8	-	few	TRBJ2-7	TGTGCCAGCAGCGAACAAGGTGGTCCCCTCGAGCAGTACTTC	CASSEQGGPLEQYF
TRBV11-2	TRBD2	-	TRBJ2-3	TGTGCCAGCAGCTTGGGGGGACTAGCAACGCAGTATTTT	CASSLGGLATQYF
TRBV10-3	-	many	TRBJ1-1	TGTGCCATCAGTGAGCCCAGGAACACTGAAGCTTTCTTT	CAISEPRNTEAFF
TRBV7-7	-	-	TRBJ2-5	TGTGCCAGCAGCTTTGGGGGGAAAGAGACCCAGTACTTC	CASSFGGKETQYF
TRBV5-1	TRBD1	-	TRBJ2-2	TGCGCCAGCAGCTTGGGGACAGGGGGCACCGGGGAGCTGTTTTTT	CASSLGTGGTGELFF
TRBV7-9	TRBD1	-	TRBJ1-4	TGTGCCAGCAGCCCACAGGGGCTGGGTGAAAAACTGTTTTTT	CASSPQGLGEKLFF
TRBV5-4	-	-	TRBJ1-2	TGTGCCAGCAGCTTGGGCAGGGAAAACTATGGCTACACCTTC	CASSLGRENYGYTF
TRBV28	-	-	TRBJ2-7	TGTGCCAGCAGTTTCGTCCCCTCGGGAGATAGCTCCTACGAGCAGTACTTC	CASSFVPSGDSSYEQYF
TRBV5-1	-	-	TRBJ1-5	TGCGCCAGCAGCCTAGGACAGCCCAATCAGCCCCAGCATTTT	CASSLGQPNQPQHF
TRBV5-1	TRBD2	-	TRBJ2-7	TGCGCCAGCAGACCCCTAGCGGGAGGGCCGCACGAGCAGTACTTC	CASRPLAGGPHEQYF
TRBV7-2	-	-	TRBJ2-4	TGTGCCAGCAGCAACAACATCCGGGACTCCGCCAAAAACATTCAGTACTTC	CASSNNIRDSAKNIQYF
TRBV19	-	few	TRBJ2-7	TGTGCCAGTAGAGACGGGCACTACGAGCAGTACTTC	CASRDGHYEQYF